This TCR beta chain was sequenced for a study of CD8+ T cells in alopecia areata. cDNA reverse transcribed from extracted RNA served as the sequencing template. Method: immunoSEQ multiplex PCR; TCRdb's copy keeps in-frame clones and lacks some. The repertoire holds roughly 98,000 clones, more than 55% seen once, with 15% in the top ten. The study, taken as a whole, reports: Resident alphabeta T cells of normal skin are also sequenced in scalp samples.

Documented treatment: oral pan-JAK inhibitor, 5-10 mg twice daily. Cell sorting was applied to PBMCs, and CD4+ and CD8+ T cells were collected. This clone was seen at least ten times. Its antigen remains unknown. Trimming left V 5 bases short and J 0 bases short, with 8 bases between. CDR3 length: 15 amino acids. Germline V gives CDR1 MNHEY, CDR2 SVGAGI. Sequenced material: CD8+ T cells sorted from blood, taken at week 4, from a patient treated with tofacitinib. This chain uses TRBV6-5 with TRBJ2-6, with unresolved D. The sequence was obtained from a human donor with alopecia areata. The CDR3 here is CASSAGDSGANVLTF. The CDR3 DNA is TGTGCCAGCAGTGCCGGCGACTCTGGGGCCAACGTCCTGACTTTC.